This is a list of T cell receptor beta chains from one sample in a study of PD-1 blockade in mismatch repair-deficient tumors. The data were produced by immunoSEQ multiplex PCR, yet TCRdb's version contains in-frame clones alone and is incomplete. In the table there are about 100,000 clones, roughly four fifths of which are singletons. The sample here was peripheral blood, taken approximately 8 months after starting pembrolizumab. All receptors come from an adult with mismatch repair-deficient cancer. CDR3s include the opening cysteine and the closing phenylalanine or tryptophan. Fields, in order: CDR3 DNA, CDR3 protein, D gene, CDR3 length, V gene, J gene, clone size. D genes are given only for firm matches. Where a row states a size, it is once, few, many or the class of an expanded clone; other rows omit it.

CDR3 DNA: TGTGCCAGCAGCCAGGACCAAACTAACTATGGCTACACCTTC; CDR3 protein: CASSQDQTNYGYTF; D gene: -; CDR3 length: 14; V gene: TRBV4-2; J gene: TRBJ1-2; clone size: -
CDR3 DNA: TGTGCCAGCAGCTTTTCAGGGGGTAATCAGCCCCAGCATTTT; CDR3 protein: CASSFSGGNQPQHF; D gene: TRBD1; CDR3 length: 14; V gene: TRBV5-8; J gene: TRBJ1-5; clone size: -
CDR3 DNA: TGCGCCAGCAGCCAGGTGGGCGGGAGGGCCAATGAGCAGTTCTTC; CDR3 protein: CASSQVGGRANEQFF; D gene: TRBD2; CDR3 length: 15; V gene: TRBV5-1; J gene: TRBJ2-1; clone size: -
CDR3 DNA: TGTGCCTGGACGGTTACTAGCGGCTCCTACGAGCAGTACTTC; CDR3 protein: CAWTVTSGSYEQYF; D gene: TRBD2; CDR3 length: 14; V gene: TRBV30; J gene: TRBJ2-7; clone size: -
CDR3 DNA: TGTGCCAGCAGTGGATTCAGGGGGACGGGCCTGGGAGGAGCTGAAGCTTTCTTT; CDR3 protein: CASSGFRGTGLGGAEAFF; D gene: TRBD1; CDR3 length: 18; V gene: TRBV6-1; J gene: TRBJ1-1; clone size: few
CDR3 DNA: TGTGCCAGCAGCGTAGGCCCTCTAGCAGACGAGCAGTACTTC; CDR3 protein: CASSVGPLADEQYF; D gene: -; CDR3 length: 14; V gene: TRBV9; J gene: TRBJ2-7; clone size: -
CDR3 DNA: TGCGCCAGCGGAGCCCCACTAGCGGGAGGTAAAGGGAATGAGCAGTTCTTC; CDR3 protein: CASGAPLAGGKGNEQFF; D gene: TRBD2; CDR3 length: 17; V gene: TRBV5-1; J gene: TRBJ2-1; clone size: -
CDR3 DNA: TGTGCCAGCAGTTACCAGGGGGCCATGAACACTGAAGCTTTCTTT; CDR3 protein: CASSYQGAMNTEAFF; D gene: TRBD1; CDR3 length: 15; V gene: TRBV6-5; J gene: TRBJ1-1; clone size: -
CDR3 DNA: TGCGCCAGCAGCTTGTGGGCTAGCAGCATGTCCACAGATACGCAGTATTTT; CDR3 protein: CASSLWASSMSTDTQYF; D gene: -; CDR3 length: 17; V gene: TRBV5-1; J gene: TRBJ2-3; clone size: -
CDR3 DNA: TGTGCCAGCAGTGATTTGGACAGGGGCTACGAGCAGTACTTC; CDR3 protein: CASSDLDRGYEQYF; D gene: TRBD1; CDR3 length: 14; V gene: TRBV2; J gene: TRBJ2-7; clone size: -
CDR3 DNA: TGTGCCAGCAGCGGACTAGCGCTACACGAGCAGTACTTC; CDR3 protein: CASSGLALHEQYF; D gene: TRBD2; CDR3 length: 13; V gene: TRBV6-5; J gene: TRBJ2-7; clone size: -
CDR3 DNA: TGTGCCATCACGAGTTTTGGCACAGATACGCAGTATTTT; CDR3 protein: CAITSFGTDTQYF; D gene: -; CDR3 length: 13; V gene: TRBV10-3; J gene: TRBJ2-3; clone size: once
CDR3 DNA: TGTGCCAGCAGCCCTGACCCCTACTCCTACGAGCAGTACTTC; CDR3 protein: CASSPDPYSYEQYF; D gene: -; CDR3 length: 14; V gene: TRBV4-2; J gene: TRBJ2-7; clone size: few
CDR3 DNA: TGTGCCAGCAGCATGGGGACTAGCAGTGGGAATGAGCAGTTCTTC; CDR3 protein: CASSMGTSSGNEQFF; D gene: TRBD2; CDR3 length: 15; V gene: TRBV7-9; J gene: TRBJ2-1; clone size: -
CDR3 DNA: TGTGCCAGCAGCTGGACAGGGTTTTCGGCGAACACTGAAGCTTTCTTT; CDR3 protein: CASSWTGFSANTEAFF; D gene: TRBD1; CDR3 length: 16; V gene: TRBV5-4; J gene: TRBJ1-1; clone size: -
CDR3 DNA: TGTGCCAGCAGCTTAAATGGGGGCCAAGAGACCCAGTACTTC; CDR3 protein: CASSLNGGQETQYF; D gene: -; CDR3 length: 14; V gene: TRBV11-2; J gene: TRBJ2-5; clone size: -
CDR3 DNA: TGTGCCAGCAGTTTAGATGAGAAGGCCCATGAGCAGTTCTTC; CDR3 protein: CASSLDEKAHEQFF; D gene: -; CDR3 length: 14; V gene: TRBV27; J gene: TRBJ2-1; clone size: -
CDR3 DNA: TGTGCCAGCAGCTTATCCCCCAGCGGGATAAGCACAGATACGCAGTATTTT; CDR3 protein: CASSLSPSGISTDTQYF; D gene: TRBD2; CDR3 length: 17; V gene: TRBV7-2; J gene: TRBJ2-3; clone size: -
CDR3 DNA: TGTGCCAGCAGCGGGCGCCTCACTAACGCAGATACGCAGTATTTT; CDR3 protein: CASSGRLTNADTQYF; D gene: -; CDR3 length: 15; V gene: TRBV9; J gene: TRBJ2-3; clone size: -
CDR3 DNA: TGCGCCAGCAGCTTCTTGAACGCGAACACCGGGGAGCTGTTTTTT; CDR3 protein: CASSFLNANTGELFF; D gene: -; CDR3 length: 15; V gene: TRBV5-1; J gene: TRBJ2-2; clone size: -
CDR3 DNA: TGCGCCAGCAGCTTGGCCCTGGAAGGGGTTTCCAATGGCTACACCTTC; CDR3 protein: CASSLALEGVSNGYTF; D gene: -; CDR3 length: 16; V gene: TRBV5-1; J gene: TRBJ1-2; clone size: many
CDR3 DNA: TGTGCCAGCAGTTACCGTTCGGGAACTAATGAAAAACTGTTTTTT; CDR3 protein: CASSYRSGTNEKLFF; D gene: -; CDR3 length: 15; V gene: TRBV6-6; J gene: TRBJ1-4; clone size: -
CDR3 DNA: TGCGCCAGCACCCACACACTCACCTACGAGCAGTACTTC; CDR3 protein: CASTHTLTYEQYF; D gene: -; CDR3 length: 13; V gene: TRBV10-1; J gene: TRBJ2-7; clone size: -
CDR3 DNA: TGCAGCGTTGTGGGACAGGGGCCTGAAGCTTTCTTT; CDR3 protein: CSVVGQGPEAFF; D gene: TRBD1; CDR3 length: 12; V gene: TRBV29-1; J gene: TRBJ1-1; clone size: few
CDR3 DNA: TGTGCCAGCTCACCACCGGGCAGGTCCCAAGAGACCCAGTACTTC; CDR3 protein: CASSPPGRSQETQYF; D gene: -; CDR3 length: 15; V gene: TRBV18; J gene: TRBJ2-5; clone size: -
CDR3 DNA: TGTGCCAGCAGTTCTACAGCCATAGCCAAAAACATTCAGTACTTC; CDR3 protein: CASSSTAIAKNIQYF; D gene: -; CDR3 length: 15; V gene: TRBV2; J gene: TRBJ2-4; clone size: -
CDR3 DNA: TGTGCCAGCAGCCCCTCCCCGAACAATGAGCAGTTCTTC; CDR3 protein: CASSPSPNNEQFF; D gene: -; CDR3 length: 13; V gene: TRBV4-2; J gene: TRBJ2-1; clone size: once
CDR3 DNA: TGTGCCAGCAGCCCCCGGGTTAGTGGGGCCAACGTCCTGACTTTC; CDR3 protein: CASSPRVSGANVLTF; D gene: -; CDR3 length: 15; V gene: TRBV4-2; J gene: TRBJ2-6; clone size: -
CDR3 DNA: TGTGCCATCAGCCGTGGAGGCGGGGAGACCCAGTACTTC; CDR3 protein: CAISRGGGETQYF; D gene: -; CDR3 length: 13; V gene: TRBV10-3; J gene: TRBJ2-5; clone size: -